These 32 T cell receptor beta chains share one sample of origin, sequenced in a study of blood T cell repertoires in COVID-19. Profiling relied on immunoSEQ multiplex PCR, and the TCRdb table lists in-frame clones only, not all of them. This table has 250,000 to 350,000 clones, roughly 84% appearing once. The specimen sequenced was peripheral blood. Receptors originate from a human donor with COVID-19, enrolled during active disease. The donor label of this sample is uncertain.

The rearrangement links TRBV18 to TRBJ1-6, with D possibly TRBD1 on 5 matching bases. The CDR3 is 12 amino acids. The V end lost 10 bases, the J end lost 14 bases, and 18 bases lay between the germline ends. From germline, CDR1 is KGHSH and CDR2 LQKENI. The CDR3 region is CATSRPGEALHF. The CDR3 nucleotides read TGTGCCACTTCAAGGCCGGGGGAGGCCCTCCACTTT.

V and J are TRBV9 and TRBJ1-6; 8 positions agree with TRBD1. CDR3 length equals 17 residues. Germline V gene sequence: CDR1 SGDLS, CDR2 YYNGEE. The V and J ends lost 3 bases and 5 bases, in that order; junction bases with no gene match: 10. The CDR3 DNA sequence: TGTGCCAGCAGCGGCACCGCGGGACAGGCAAATAATTCACCCCTCCACTTT. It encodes CASSGTAGQANNSPLHF.

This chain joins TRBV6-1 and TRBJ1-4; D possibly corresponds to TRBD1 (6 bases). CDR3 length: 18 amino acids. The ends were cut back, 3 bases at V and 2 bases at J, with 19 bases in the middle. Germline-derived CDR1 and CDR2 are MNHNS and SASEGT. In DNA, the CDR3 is TGTGCCAGCAGTGACCGCCAGGGGATCCGTCGCACTAATGAAAAACTGTTTTTT. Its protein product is CASSDRQGIRRTNEKLFF.

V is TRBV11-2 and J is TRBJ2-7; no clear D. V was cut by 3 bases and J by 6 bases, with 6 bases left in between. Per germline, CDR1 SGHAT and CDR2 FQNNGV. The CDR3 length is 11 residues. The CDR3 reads CASSFVSEQYF. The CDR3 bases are TGTGCCAGCAGCTTTGTGAGCGAGCAGTACTTC.

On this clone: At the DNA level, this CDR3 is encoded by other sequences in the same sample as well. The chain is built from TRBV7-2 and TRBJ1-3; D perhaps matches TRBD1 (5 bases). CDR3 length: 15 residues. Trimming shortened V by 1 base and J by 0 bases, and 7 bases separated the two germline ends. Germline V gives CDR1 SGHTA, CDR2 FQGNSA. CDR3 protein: CASSLVGGSGNTIYF. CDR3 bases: TGTGCCAGCAGCTTAGTGGGGGGCTCTGGAAACACCATATATTTT. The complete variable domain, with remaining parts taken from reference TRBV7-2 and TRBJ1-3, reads GAGVSQSPSNKVTEKGKDVELRCDPISGHTALYWYRQSLGQGLEFLIYFQGNSAPDKSGLPSDRFSAERTGGSVSTLTIQRTQQEDSAVYLCASSLVGGSGNTIYFGEGSWLTVV.

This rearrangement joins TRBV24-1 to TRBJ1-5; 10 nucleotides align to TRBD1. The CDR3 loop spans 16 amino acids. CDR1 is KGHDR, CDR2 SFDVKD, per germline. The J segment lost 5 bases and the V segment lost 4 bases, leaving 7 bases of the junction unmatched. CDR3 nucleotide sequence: TGTGCCACCAGTGACCGGGACAGGGGACTTGATCAGCCCCAGCATTTT. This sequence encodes CATSDRDRGLDQPQHF.

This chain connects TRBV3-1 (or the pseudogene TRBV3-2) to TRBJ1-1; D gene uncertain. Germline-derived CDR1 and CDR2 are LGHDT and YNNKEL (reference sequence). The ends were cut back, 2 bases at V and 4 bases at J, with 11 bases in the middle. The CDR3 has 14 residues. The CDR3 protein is CASSQSWGATEAFF. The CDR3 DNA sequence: TGTGCCAGCAGCCAATCATGGGGAGCCACTGAAGCTTTCTTT.

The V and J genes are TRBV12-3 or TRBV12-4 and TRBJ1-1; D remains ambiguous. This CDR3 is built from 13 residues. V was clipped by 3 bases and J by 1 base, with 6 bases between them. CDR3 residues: CASSFSWNTEAFF. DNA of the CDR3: TGTGCCAGCAGTTTCTCCTGGAACACTGAAGCTTTCTTT.

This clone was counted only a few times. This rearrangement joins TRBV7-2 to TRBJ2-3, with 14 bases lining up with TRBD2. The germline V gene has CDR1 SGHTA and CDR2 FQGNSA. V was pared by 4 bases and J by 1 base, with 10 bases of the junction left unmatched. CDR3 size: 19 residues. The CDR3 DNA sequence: TGTGCCAGCAGCTACAAATCAGGACTAGCGGGAGGTCGCACAGATACGCAGTATTTT. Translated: CASSYKSGLAGGRTDTQYF.

The CDR3 coding sequence is TGTGCCAGCAGGGGGGGACAGGGGAATATGAATGAGCAGTTCTTC. It encodes CASRGGQGNMNEQFF. The V and J genes are TRBV2 and TRBJ2-1, with TRBD1 matching 10 bases. Per the germline V gene, CDR1 is SNHLY and CDR2 is FYNNEI. Trimming removed 6 bases from V and 7 bases from J; junction bases left unmatched: 9. The CDR3 extends over 15 amino acids.

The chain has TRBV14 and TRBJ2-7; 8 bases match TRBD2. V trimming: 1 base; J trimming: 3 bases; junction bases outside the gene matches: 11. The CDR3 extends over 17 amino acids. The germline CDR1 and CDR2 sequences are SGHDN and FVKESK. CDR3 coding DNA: TGTGCCAGCAGCCAAGGGGCTAGCGGGTTAACCCGCTACGAGCAGTACTTC. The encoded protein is CASSQGASGLTRYEQYF.

The CDR3 DNA reads as TGTGCCAGCAGCCTTCGGACTAGGAACGAGCAGTACTTC. Translated, it gives CASSLRTRNEQYF. The chain couples TRBV7-2 to TRBJ2-7, with 7 bases matching TRBD2. The V segment lost 5 bases and the J segment 5 bases; nucleotides outside the gene matches: 6. Germline CDR1 is SGHTA and CDR2 is FQGNSA. CDR3 length: 13 residues.

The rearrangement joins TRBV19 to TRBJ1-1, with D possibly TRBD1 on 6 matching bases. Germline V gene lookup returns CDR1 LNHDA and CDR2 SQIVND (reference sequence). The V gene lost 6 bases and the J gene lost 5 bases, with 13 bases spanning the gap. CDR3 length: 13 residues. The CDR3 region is CASSSQGSTEAFF. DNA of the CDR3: TGTGCCAGTAGCTCACAGGGTTCAACTGAAGCTTTCTTT.

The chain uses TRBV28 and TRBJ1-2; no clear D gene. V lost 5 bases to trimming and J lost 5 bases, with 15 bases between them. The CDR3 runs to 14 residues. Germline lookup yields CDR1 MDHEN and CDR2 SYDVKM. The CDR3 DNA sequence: TGTGCCAGCAGTCTTGTGATTTTCCGGTATGGCTACACCTTC. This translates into CASSLVIFRYGYTF.

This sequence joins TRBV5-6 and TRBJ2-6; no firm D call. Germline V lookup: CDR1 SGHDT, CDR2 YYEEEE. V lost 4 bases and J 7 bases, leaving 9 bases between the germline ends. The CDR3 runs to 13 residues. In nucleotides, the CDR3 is TGTGCCAGCAGCCGGCAGGTAGCCAACGTCCTGACTTTC. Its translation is CASSRQVANVLTF.

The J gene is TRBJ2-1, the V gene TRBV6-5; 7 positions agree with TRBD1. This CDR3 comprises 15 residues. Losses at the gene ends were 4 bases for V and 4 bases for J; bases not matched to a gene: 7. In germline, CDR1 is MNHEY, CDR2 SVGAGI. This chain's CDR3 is CASSSSPGQYNEQFF. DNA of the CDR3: TGTGCCAGCAGTTCTTCTCCGGGACAGTACAATGAGCAGTTCTTC.

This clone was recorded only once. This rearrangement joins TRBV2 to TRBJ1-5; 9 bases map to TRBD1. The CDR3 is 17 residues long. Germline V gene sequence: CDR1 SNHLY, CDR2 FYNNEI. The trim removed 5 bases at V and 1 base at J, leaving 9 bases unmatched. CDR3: CASSLTGGRGSNQPQHF. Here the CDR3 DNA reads TGTGCCAGCAGTCTTACAGGGGGCCGTGGAAGCAATCAGCCCCAGCATTTT.

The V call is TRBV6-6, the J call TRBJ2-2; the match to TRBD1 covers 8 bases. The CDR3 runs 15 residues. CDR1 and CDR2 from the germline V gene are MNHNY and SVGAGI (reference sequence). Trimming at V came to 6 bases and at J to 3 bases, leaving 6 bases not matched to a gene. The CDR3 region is CASRPGTGDTGELFF. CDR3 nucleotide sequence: TGTGCCAGCAGACCCGGGACAGGTGACACCGGGGAGCTGTTTTTT.

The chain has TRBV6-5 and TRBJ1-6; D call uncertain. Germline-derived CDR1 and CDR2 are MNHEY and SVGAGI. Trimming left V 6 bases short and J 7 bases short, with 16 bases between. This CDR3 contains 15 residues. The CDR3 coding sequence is TGTGCCAGCAGCTACATGCCATTAGCGAATTCACCCCTCCACTTT. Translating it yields CASSYMPLANSPLHF.

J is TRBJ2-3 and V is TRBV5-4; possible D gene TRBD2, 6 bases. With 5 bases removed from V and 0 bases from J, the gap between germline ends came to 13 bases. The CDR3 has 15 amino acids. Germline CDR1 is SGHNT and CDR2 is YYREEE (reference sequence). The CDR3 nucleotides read TGTGCCAGCAGGACGGGAGTTGATAGCACAGATACGCAGTATTTT. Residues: CASRTGVDSTDTQYF.

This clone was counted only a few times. For the CDR3, the DNA is TGTGCCAGCAGAGGGACTAGCGGGCGTTCGAATGAGCAGTTCTTC. The encoded protein is CASRGTSGRSNEQFF. J is TRBJ2-1 and V is TRBV11-2, with 12 bases that match TRBD2. The CDR3 is 15 amino acids. V lost 6 bases to trimming and J lost 7 bases; unmatched junction nucleotides: 7. Germline V gene sequence: CDR1 SGHAT, CDR2 FQNNGV. The variable domain in full, completed from reference TRBV11-2 and TRBJ2-1, reads EAGVAQSPRYKIIEKRQSVAFWCNPISGHATLYWYQQILGQGPKLLIQFQNNGVVDDSQLPKDRFSAERLKGVDSTLKIQPAKLEDSAVYLCASRGTSGRSNEQFFGPGTRLTVL.

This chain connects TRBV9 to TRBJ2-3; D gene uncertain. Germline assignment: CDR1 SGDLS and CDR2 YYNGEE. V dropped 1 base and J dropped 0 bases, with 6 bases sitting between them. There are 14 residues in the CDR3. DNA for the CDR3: TGTGCCAGCAGCGTAACGAGTAGCACAGATACGCAGTATTTT. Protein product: CASSVTSSTDTQYF.

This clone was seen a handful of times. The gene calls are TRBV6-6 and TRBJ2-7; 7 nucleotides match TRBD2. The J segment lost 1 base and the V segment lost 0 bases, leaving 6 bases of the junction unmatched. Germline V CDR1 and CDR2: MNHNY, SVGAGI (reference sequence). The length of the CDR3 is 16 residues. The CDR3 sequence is CASSYSLGTISYEQYF. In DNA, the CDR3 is TGTGCCAGCAGTTACTCGCTGGGGACTATATCCTACGAGCAGTACTTC.

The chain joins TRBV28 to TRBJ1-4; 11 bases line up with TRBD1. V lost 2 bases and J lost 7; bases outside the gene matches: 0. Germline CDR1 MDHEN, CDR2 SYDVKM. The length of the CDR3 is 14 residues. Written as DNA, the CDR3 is TGTGCCAGCAGTTTAGGGACAGGGGGTGAAAAACTGTTTTTT. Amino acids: CASSLGTGGEKLFF.

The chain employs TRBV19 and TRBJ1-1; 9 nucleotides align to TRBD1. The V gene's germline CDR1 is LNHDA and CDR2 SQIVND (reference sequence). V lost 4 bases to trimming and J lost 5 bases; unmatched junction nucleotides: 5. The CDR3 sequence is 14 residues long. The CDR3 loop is CASSTTGGRTEAFF. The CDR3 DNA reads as TGTGCCAGTAGTACGACAGGGGGTAGGACTGAAGCTTTCTTT.

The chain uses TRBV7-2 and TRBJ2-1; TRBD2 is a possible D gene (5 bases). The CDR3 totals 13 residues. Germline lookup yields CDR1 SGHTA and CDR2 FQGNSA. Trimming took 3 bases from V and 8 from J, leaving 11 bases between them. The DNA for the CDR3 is TGTGCCAGCAGCTTTAAGGCGGGCGATGAGCAGTTCTTC. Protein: CASSFKAGDEQFF.

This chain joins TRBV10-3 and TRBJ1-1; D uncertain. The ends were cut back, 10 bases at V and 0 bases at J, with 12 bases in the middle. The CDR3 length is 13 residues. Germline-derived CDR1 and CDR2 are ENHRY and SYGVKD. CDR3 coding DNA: TGTGCCACCCACCAGTTTATGAACACTGAAGCTTTCTTT. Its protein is CATHQFMNTEAFF.

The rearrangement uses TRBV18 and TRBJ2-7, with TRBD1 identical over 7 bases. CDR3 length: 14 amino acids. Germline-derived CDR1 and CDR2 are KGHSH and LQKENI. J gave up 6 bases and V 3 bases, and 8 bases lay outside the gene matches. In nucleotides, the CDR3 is TGTGCCAGCTCACCTCAGGGTGGGGACAGCGAGCAGTACTTC. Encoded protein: CASSPQGGDSEQYF.

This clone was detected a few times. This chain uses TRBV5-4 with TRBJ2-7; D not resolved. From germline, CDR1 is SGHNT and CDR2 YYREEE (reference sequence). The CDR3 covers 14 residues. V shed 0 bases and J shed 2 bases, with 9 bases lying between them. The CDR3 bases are TGTGCCAGCAGCTTGGACAGTTTAGCCTACGAGCAGTACTTC. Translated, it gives CASSLDSLAYEQYF.

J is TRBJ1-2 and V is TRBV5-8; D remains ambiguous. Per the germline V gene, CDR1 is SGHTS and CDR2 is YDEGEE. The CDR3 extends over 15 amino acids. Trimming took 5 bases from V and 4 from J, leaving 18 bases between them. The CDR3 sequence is CASSNRDGYLYGYTF. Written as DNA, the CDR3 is TGTGCCAGCAGTAACCGTGACGGGTACCTCTATGGCTACACCTTC.

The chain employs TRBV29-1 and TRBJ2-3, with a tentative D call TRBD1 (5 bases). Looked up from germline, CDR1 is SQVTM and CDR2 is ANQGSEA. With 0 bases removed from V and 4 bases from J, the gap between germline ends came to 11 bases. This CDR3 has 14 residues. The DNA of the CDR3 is TGCAGCGTTGAAGAGGCCAGGGCTTCAGATACGCAGTATTTT. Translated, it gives CSVEEARASDTQYF.

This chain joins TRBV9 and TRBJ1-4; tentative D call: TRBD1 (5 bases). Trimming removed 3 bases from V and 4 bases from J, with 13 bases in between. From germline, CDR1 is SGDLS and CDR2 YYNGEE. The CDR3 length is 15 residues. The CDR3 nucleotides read TGTGCCAGCAGCGCTTCAGGGCTACTTAATGAAAAACTGTTTTTT. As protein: CASSASGLLNEKLFF.